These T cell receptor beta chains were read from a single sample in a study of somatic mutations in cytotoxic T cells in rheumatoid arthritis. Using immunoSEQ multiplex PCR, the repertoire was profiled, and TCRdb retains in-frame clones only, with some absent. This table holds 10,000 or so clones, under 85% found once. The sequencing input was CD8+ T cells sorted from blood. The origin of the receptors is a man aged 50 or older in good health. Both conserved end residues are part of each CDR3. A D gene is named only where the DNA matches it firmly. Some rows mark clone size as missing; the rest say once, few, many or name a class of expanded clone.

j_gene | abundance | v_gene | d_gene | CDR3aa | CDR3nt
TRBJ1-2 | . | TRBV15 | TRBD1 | CATSAYRGPGGYTF | TGTGCCACCAGCGCGTACAGGGGCCCGGGAGGCTACACCTTC
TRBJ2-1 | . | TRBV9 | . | CASSPRTGMRNEQFF | TGTGCCAGCAGCCCCAGAACGGGAATGAGGAATGAGCAGTTCTTC
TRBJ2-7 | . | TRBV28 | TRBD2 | CASSLEASGSKRYEQYF | TGTGCCAGCAGTTTAGAGGCTAGCGGGAGCAAGCGCTACGAGCAGTACTTC
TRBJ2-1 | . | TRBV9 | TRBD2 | CASSREGVGYNEQFF | TGTGCCAGCAGCAGGGAGGGAGTAGGCTACAATGAGCAGTTCTTC
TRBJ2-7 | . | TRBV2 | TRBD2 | CASSEMGRIAGAHEQYF | TGTGCCAGCAGTGAAATGGGCAGGATAGCGGGAGCCCACGAGCAGTACTTC
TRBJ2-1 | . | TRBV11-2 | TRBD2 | CASSPRRGGSGHEQFF | TGTGCCAGCAGCCCCCGTAGGGGCGGGAGTGGGCATGAGCAGTTCTTC
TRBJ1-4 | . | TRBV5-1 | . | CASSLVEDEKLFF | TGCGCCAGCAGCCTAGTAGAAGATGAAAAACTGTTTTTT
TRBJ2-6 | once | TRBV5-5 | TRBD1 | CASTLRAGGLPSGANVLTF | TGTGCCAGCACCCTGAGGGCAGGGGGCTTACCTTCTGGGGCCAACGTCCTGACTTTC
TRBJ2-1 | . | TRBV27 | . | CASRTGLQNEQFF | TGTGCCAGCAGGACGGGACTTCAAAATGAGCAGTTCTTC
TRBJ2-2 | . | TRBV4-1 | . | CASSPRSAGTGELFF | TGCGCCAGCAGTCCCAGGTCGGCGGGCACCGGGGAGCTGTTTTTT
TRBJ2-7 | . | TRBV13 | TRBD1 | CASSLTGGQLYEQYF | TGTGCCAGCAGCCTCACTGGGGGACAGCTCTACGAGCAGTACTTC
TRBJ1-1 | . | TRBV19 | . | CASRTLDSPENTEAFF | TGTGCCAGTAGGACTTTGGACAGTCCGGAGAACACTGAAGCTTTCTTT
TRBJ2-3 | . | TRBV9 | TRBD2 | CASSPGASGTTDTQYF | TGTGCCAGCAGCCCAGGGGCTAGCGGGACAACAGATACGCAGTATTTT
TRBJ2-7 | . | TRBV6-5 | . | CASRDGILRTYEQYF | TGTGCCAGCAGAGACGGGATTCTCAGAACCTACGAGCAGTACTTC
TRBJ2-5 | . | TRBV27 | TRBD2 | CASSFGGGWETQYF | TGTGCCAGCAGTTTCGGGGGGGGCTGGGAGACCCAGTACTTC
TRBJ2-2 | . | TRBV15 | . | CATSRISGGALSGPNTGELFF | TGTGCCACCAGCAGAATAAGTGGTGGAGCCCTCTCTGGCCCGAACACCGGGGAGCTGTTTTTT
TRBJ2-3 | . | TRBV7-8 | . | CASSLVSEVIVDTQYF | TGTGCCAGCAGCTTGGTTTCAGAAGTTATCGTGGATACGCAGTATTTT
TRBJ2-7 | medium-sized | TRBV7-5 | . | CVRRHARQESSYEQYF | TGTGTCAGAAGACACGCCCGACAGGAGAGCTCCTACGAGCAGTACTTC
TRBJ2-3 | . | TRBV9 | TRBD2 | CASRGGLAVNTDTQYF | TGTGCCAGCAGAGGTGGACTAGCGGTAAACACAGATACGCAGTATTTT
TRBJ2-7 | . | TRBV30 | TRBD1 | CAWRGGDRGYEQYF | TGTGCCTGGAGGGGGGGGGACAGGGGCTACGAGCAGTACTTC
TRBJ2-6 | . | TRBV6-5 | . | CASSSGVGANVLTF | TGTGCCAGCAGTTCCGGGGTTGGGGCCAACGTCCTGACTTTC
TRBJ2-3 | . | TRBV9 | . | CASSVYSSTDTQYF | TGTGCCAGCAGCGTATACAGTAGCACAGATACGCAGTATTTT
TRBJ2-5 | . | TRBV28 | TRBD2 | CASSSGTSGIQETQYF | TGTGCCAGCAGCTCCGGGACTAGCGGGATCCAAGAGACCCAGTACTTC
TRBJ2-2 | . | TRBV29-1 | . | CSVAVLLTGRYPGELFF | TGCAGCGTTGCGGTGCTCCTTACAGGGAGATACCCCGGGGAGCTGTTTTTT
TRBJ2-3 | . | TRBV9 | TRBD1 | CASSGQGRGGDTQYF | TGTGCCAGCAGCGGACAGGGACGTGGGGGAGATACGCAGTATTTT
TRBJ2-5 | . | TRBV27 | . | CASSPLGGTETQYF | TGTGCCAGCAGTCCCCTCGGGGGAACAGAGACCCAGTACTTC
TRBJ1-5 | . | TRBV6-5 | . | CASSYSGDNQPQHF | TGTGCCAGCAGTTACTCAGGGGACAATCAGCCCCAGCATTTT
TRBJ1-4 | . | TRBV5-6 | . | CASSHPAGEKLFF | TGTGCCAGCAGTCATCCAGCAGGTGAAAAACTGTTTTTT
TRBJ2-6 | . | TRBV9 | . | CASSVSRDISGANVLTF | TGTGCCAGCAGCGTATCCCGGGACATTTCTGGGGCCAACGTCCTGACTTTC
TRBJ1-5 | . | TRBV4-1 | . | CASSQERGNQPQHF | TGCGCCAGCAGCCAAGAGAGGGGCAATCAGCCCCAGCATTTT
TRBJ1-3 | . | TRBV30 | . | CAWKAPQGFGGNTIYF | TGTGCCTGGAAAGCTCCGCAGGGATTTGGTGGAAACACCATATATTTT
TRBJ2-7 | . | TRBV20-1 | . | CSALGYEQYF | TGCAGTGCCCTAGGCTACGAGCAGTACTTC
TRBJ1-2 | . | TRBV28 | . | CASSFPRGQFYGYTF | TGTGCCAGCAGTTTCCCCAGGGGTCAATTCTATGGCTACACCTTC
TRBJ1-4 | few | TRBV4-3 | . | CASSQGTANEKLFF | TGCGCCAGCAGCCAAGGAACAGCTAATGAAAAACTGTTTTTT
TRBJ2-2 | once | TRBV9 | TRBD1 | CASSVSRTEGTGRTGELFF | TGTGCCAGCAGCGTCTCCCGAACGGAGGGGACAGGGAGGACCGGGGAGCTGTTTTTT
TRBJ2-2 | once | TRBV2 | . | CASSEVGGASTGELFF | TGTGCCAGCAGTGAAGTAGGGGGGGCCTCTACCGGGGAGCTGTTTTTT
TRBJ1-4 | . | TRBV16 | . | CASSQSGRREKLFF | TGTGCCAGCAGCCAATCAGGGAGGCGTGAAAAACTGTTTTTT
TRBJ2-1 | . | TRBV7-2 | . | CASSLDSSSYNEQFF | TGTGCCAGCAGCTTAGACAGCAGCTCCTACAATGAGCAGTTCTTC